This TCR beta chain originates from a study of Tregs in tolerant kidney transplant recipients. Study-level information: CD4+CD25+CD127- cells came from approximately three-day belatacept mixed lymphocyte reactions, some with approximately five-day graft donor restimulation. Antibodies separated recipient from donor cells.

The sample holds one count of this clone. The target antigen is unknown. General study findings and limits: Few patients were studied, so findings need validation in larger groups.

There are 13 residues in the CDR3. Trimming stripped 3 bases from V and 4 bases from J, with 7 bases between. Germline loops: CDR1 SGHVS, CDR2 FQNEAQ. Method: immunoSEQ multiplex PCR; TCRdb's copy keeps in-frame clones and lacks some. There are 30,000 or so clones in the sample; 82% occur only once, and around 2.3% lies in the top ten. Sequencing used Tregs from blood cultured with allogeneic cells. This sequence was found in a human donor in good health. The V and J genes are TRBV7-8 and TRBJ1-3, with D unclear. CDR3 region: CASSFLHGNTIYF. The CDR3 coding sequence is TGTGCCAGCAGCTTCCTACACGGAAACACCATATATTTT.